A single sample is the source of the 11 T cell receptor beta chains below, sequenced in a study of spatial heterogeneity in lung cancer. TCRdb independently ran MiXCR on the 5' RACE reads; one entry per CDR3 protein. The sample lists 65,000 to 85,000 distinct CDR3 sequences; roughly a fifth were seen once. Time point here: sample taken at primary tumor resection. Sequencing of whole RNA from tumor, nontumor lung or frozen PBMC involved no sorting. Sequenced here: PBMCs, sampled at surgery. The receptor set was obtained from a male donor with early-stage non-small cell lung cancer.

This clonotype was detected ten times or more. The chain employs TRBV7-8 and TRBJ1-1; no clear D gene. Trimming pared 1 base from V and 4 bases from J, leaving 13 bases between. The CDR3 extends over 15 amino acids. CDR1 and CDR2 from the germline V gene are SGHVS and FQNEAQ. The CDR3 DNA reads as TGTGCCAGCAGCTTAGTAGCGGGCGCGGGCACTGAAGCTTTCTTT. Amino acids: CASSLVAGAGTEAFF.

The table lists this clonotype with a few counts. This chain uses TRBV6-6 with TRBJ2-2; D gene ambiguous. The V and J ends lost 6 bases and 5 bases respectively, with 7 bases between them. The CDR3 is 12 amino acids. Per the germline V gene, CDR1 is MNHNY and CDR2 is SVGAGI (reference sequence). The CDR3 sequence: CASRILTGELFF. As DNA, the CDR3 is TGTGCCAGCAGGATCTTGACCGGGGAGCTGTTTTTT.

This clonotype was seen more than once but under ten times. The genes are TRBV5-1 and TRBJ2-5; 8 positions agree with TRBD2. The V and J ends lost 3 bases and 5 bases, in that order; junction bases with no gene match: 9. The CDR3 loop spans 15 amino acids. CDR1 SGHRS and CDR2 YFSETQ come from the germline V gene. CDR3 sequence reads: CASSSGVAGSETQYF. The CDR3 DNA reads TGCGCCAGCAGCTCCGGGGTAGCGGGAAGCGAGACCCAGTACTTC.

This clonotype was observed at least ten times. The CDR3 bases are TGTGCCAGCAGTTTGGCTCAGCCCTACGAGCAGTACTTC. Protein sequence: CASSLAQPYEQYF. The rearrangement links TRBV28 to TRBJ2-7; no firm D call. The CDR3 has 13 amino acids. Trimming left V 3 bases short and J 2 bases short, with 8 bases between. Germline V gene lookup returns CDR1 MDHEN and CDR2 SYDVKM. Full variable domain (rest looked up from reference TRBV28 and TRBJ2-7): DVKVTQSSRYLVKRTGEKVFLECVQDMDHENMFWYRQDPGLGLRLIYFSYDVKMKEKGDIPEGYSVSREKKERFSLILESASTNQTSMYLCASSLAQPYEQYFGPGTRLTVT.

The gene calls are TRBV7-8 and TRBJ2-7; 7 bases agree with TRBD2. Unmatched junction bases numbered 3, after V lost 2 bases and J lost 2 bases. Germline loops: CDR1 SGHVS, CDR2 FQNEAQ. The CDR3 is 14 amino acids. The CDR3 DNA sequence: TGTGCCAGCAGCTTAACTAGCGAGACCTACGAGCAGTACTTC. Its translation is CASSLTSETYEQYF.

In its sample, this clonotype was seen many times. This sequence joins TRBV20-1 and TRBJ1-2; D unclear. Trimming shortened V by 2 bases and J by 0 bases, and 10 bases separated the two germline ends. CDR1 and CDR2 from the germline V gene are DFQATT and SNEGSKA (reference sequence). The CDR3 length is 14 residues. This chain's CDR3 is CSARIRGANYGYTF. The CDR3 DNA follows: TGCAGTGCTAGAATCCGGGGAGCTAACTATGGCTACACCTTC.

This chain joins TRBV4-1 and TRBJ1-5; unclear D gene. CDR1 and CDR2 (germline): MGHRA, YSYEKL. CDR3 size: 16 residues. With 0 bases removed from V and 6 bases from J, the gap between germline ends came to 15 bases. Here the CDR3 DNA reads TGCGCCAGCAGCCAAGATAGGGCAGCCGCAGGTCAGCCCCAGCATTTT. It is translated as CASSQDRAAAGQPQHF.

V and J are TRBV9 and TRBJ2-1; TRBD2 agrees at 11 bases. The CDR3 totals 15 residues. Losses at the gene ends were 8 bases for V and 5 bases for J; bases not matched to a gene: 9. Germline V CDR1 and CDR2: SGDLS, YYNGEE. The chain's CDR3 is CASQALAGGHNEQFF. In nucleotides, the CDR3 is TGTGCCAGTCAAGCGCTAGCGGGGGGACACAATGAGCAGTTCTTC.

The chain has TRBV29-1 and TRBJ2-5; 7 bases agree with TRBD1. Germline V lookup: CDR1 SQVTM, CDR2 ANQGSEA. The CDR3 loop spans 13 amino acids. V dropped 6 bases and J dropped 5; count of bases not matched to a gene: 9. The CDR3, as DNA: TGCAGCGTCAGTAAAGACAGGGTTGAGACCCAGTACTTC. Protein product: CSVSKDRVETQYF.

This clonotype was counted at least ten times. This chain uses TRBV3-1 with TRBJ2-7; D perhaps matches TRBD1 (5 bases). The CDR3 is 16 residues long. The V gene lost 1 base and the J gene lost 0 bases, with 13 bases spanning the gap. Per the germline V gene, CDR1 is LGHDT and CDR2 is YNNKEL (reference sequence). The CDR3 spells CASSQVKGYSSYEQYF. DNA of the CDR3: TGTGCCAGCAGCCAAGTTAAGGGGTACAGCTCCTACGAGCAGTACTTC.

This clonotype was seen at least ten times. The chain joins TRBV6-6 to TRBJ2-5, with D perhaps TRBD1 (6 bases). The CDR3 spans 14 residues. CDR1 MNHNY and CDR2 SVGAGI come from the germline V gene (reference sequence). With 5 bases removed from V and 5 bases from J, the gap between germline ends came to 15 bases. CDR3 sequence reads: CASSRQDPRETQYF. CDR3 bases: TGTGCCAGCAGTCGACAGGATCCCCGGGAGACCCAGTACTTC.